This TCR beta chain was recorded in a study of T cell changes during pregnancy in multiple sclerosis. V trimming: 1 base; J trimming: 8 bases; junction bases outside the gene matches: 12. Germline loops: CDR1 SEHNR, CDR2 FQNEAQ (reference sequence). The CDR3 has 18 amino acids. Produced via immunoSEQ multiplex PCR; TCRdb's table is partial and in-frame only. Of more than 50,000 clones in the sample, less than 95% were seen once. The sequences come from CD4+ T cells from peripheral blood mononuclear cells, collected after pregnancy. The origin of this receptor is a female donor in good health, enrolled as a control in a pregnancy study. The chain links TRBV7-9 to TRBJ2-1; 12 positions match TRBD2. CDR3 in DNA: TGTGCCAGCAGCTTAGGGGCTAGCGGGGGGGCGGGTTTGGATGAGCAGTTCTTC. Residues: CASSLGASGGAGLDEQFF.